The 13 T cell receptor beta chains given below trace back to one sample, sequenced in a study of OX40 agonist ivuxolimab in advanced cancers. Assay used: immunoSEQ multiplex PCR; TCRdb lists only in-frame clones, some missing. The data show 45,000 to 50,000 clones, with more than 75% seen just once and approximately 18% held by the top ten. Sequences were derived from CD4+ or CD8+ T cells sorted from blood, sampled in a trial of the OX40 agonist ivuxolimab. The origin of the receptors is an adult with an advanced solid tumor such as melanoma, head and neck, liver or kidney cancer.

The gene calls are TRBV19 and TRBJ1-1; D unclear. Germline CDR1 and CDR2: LNHDA and SQIVND (reference sequence). V was trimmed by 0 bases and J by 0 bases, leaving 11 bases between them. CDR3 length equals 16 residues. CDR3 loop: CASSIDQAGLNTEAFF. The CDR3 DNA reads as TGTGCCAGTAGTATAGATCAGGCCGGGTTGAACACTGAAGCTTTCTTT.

The chain recombines TRBV5-8 with TRBJ2-1; D not certain. CDR1 is SGHTS, CDR2 YDEGEE, per germline. The V end was cut by 1 base, the J end by 10 bases, with 12 bases between. There are 13 residues in the CDR3. CDR3: CASSLSAMGEQFF. DNA of the CDR3: TGTGCCAGCAGCTTGAGCGCGATGGGGGAGCAGTTCTTC. Using reference TRBV5-8 and TRBJ2-1 for the parts outside the CDR3, the full variable domain is EAGVTQSPTHLIKTRGQQATLRCSPISGHTSVYWYQQALGLGLQFLLWYDEGEERNRGNFPPRFSGRQFPNYSSELNVNALELEDSALYLCASSLSAMGEQFFGPGTRLTVL.

The rearrangement joins TRBV6-1 to TRBJ1-1; possible D gene TRBD1, 6 bases. Germline CDR1 MNHNS, CDR2 SASEGT. The CDR3 is 16 residues long. V lost 0 bases to trimming and J lost 0 bases, with 11 bases between them. CDR3 amino acids: CASSEAASGVNTEAFF. DNA for the CDR3: TGTGCCAGCAGTGAAGCGGCGTCAGGGGTGAACACTGAAGCTTTCTTT.

The rearrangement uses TRBV13 and TRBJ2-7; TRBD2 is a possible D gene (6 bases). The CDR3 has 15 amino acids. Germline V gene lookup returns CDR1 PRHDT and CDR2 FYEKMQ (reference sequence). Trimming removed 3 bases from V and 5 bases from J, with 17 bases in between. The CDR3 DNA is TGTGCCAGCAGCTTGGTCGGACCCCGGGGGAACGAGCAGTACTTC. Translating gives CASSLVGPRGNEQYF.

This clone was observed once. The V call is TRBV11-3, the J call TRBJ2-1; no firm D call. This CDR3 has 15 residues. CDR1 is SGHNT, CDR2 YENEEA, per germline. The V end was cut by 0 bases, the J end by 6 bases, with 12 bases between. CDR3 residues: CASSLEGLLVNEQFF. The CDR3 DNA is TGTGCCAGCAGCTTAGAAGGGCTTTTGGTCAATGAGCAGTTCTTC.

The chain links TRBV10-3 to TRBJ2-5, with 8 bases matching TRBD1. The CDR3 is made up of 16 amino acids. The germline V gene has CDR1 ENHRY and CDR2 SYGVKD. V trimming: 3 bases; J trimming: 2 bases; junction bases outside the gene matches: 8. CDR3 sequence: CAISDPDRGLQETQYF. The CDR3 DNA sequence: TGTGCCATCAGTGACCCCGACAGGGGCCTACAAGAGACCCAGTACTTC.

The J gene is TRBJ1-1, the V gene TRBV28; D might be TRBD1 (6 bases). CDR1 and CDR2 (germline): MDHEN, SYDVKM. The CDR3 is made up of 15 amino acids. V gave up 6 bases and J gave up 1 base, with 15 bases separating them. For the CDR3, the DNA is TGTGCCAGCAGCCCAAACTTACAGGGGAACACTGAAGCTTTCTTT. This translates into CASSPNLQGNTEAFF.

The V gene is TRBV27, the J gene TRBJ2-7; 11 bases agree with TRBD1. The CDR3 extends over 16 amino acids. Germline trimming cut 5 bases from V and 9 bases from J; bases unmatched to any gene: 15. CDR1 is MNHEY and CDR2 is SMNVEV in the germline V gene (reference sequence). CDR3 in DNA: TGTGCCAGCAGTCCAGATTACCGGGACAGGGGGTCGTTGCAGTACTTC. Protein: CASSPDYRDRGSLQYF.

This CDR3 is CSVLGVNTGELFF. CDR3 coding DNA: TGCAGCGTTTTGGGTGTTAACACCGGGGAGCTGTTTTTT. The J gene is TRBJ2-2, the V gene TRBV29-1; D call uncertain. The germline V and J ends were trimmed by 5 bases and 2 bases, with 9 bases remaining between them. Germline CDR1 reads SQVTM; CDR2 reads ANQGSEA. The CDR3 totals 13 residues.

The count of this clone is one. The genes are TRBV6-1 and TRBJ1-2; no reliable D call. V lost 3 bases to trimming and J lost 1 base, with 21 bases between them. The germline V gene has CDR1 MNHNS and CDR2 SASEGT. The CDR3 sequence is 18 residues long. The DNA of the CDR3 is TGTGCCAGCAGTGAGGCGCAATGGGTAGTTCAAAGTAACTATGGCTACACCTTC. Translating it yields CASSEAQWVVQSNYGYTF.

The J gene is TRBJ2-7, the V gene TRBV6-5; TRBD1 matches at 7 bases. The V gene end was trimmed by 2 bases and the J gene end by 0 bases; junction bases not matched to a gene: 1. This CDR3 region has 14 residues. Germline V CDR1 and CDR2: MNHEY, SVGAGI. CDR3 region: CASSYGQDSYEQYF. CDR3 nucleotides: TGTGCCAGCAGTTACGGACAGGACTCCTACGAGCAGTACTTC.

J is TRBJ1-1 and V is TRBV5-6, with D perhaps TRBD1 (5 bases). CDR1 and CDR2 from the germline V gene are SGHDT and YYEEEE. The CDR3 covers 14 residues. The germline V and J ends were trimmed by 0 bases and 4 bases, with 10 bases remaining between them. The DNA for the CDR3 is TGTGCCAGCAGCTTGGCAGGGTTCGGCACTGAAGCTTTCTTT. Protein sequence: CASSLAGFGTEAFF.

The rearrangement links TRBV4-2 to TRBJ2-3, with 8 bases identical to TRBD2. The V gene end was trimmed by 1 base and the J gene end by 4 bases; junction bases not matched to a gene: 4. This CDR3 contains 15 residues. Germline V lookup: CDR1 LGHNA, CDR2 YNFKEQ. CDR3 in amino acids: CASSQAGSGADTQYF. The CDR3 DNA sequence: TGTGCCAGCAGCCAAGCAGGTAGCGGGGCAGATACGCAGTATTTT.